The rows below give T cell receptor beta chains drawn from one sample of a study of high-grade serous ovarian cancer treatment subgroups. Sequencing was performed with immunoSEQ multiplex PCR; in TCRdb, only in-frame clones are kept and a portion is missing. Of just over 35,000 clones in the sample, roughly three quarters were seen once. The sequenced material came from tumor tissue. The receptors derive from a human donor with high-grade serous ovarian cancer. Each CDR3 is given with its conserved first and last residue. Fields, in order: CDR3 length, D gene, clone size, J gene, V gene, CDR3 protein, CDR3 DNA. D genes are given only for firm matches. A row's size may be missing; if present it is once, few, many or a size class.

12 - - TRBJ2-5 TRBV2 CATRTDQETQYF TGTGCCACGAGGACTGACCAAGAGACCCAGTACTTC
13 - - TRBJ2-1 TRBV7-3 CASSLNYYNEQFF TGTGCCAGCAGCTTAAACTACTACAATGAGCAGTTCTTC
14 TRBD2 - TRBJ2-7 TRBV27 CASSLLGEGHEQYF TGTGCCAGCAGTTTATTGGGGGAGGGGCACGAGCAGTACTTC
15 - - TRBJ2-7 TRBV7-7 CASSPRDQTSYEQYF TGTGCCAGCAGCCCGAGAGACCAGACCTCCTACGAGCAGTACTTC
14 - few TRBJ1-2 TRBV28 CASSLLAGLYGYTF TGTGCCAGCAGTTTATTAGCAGGGCTCTATGGCTACACCTTC
13 - once TRBJ2-1 TRBV19 CASQFPGNNEQFF TGTGCCAGTCAGTTCCCTGGGAACAATGAGCAGTTCTTC
14 - - TRBJ2-7 TRBV9 CASSVGGASSVQYF TGTGCCAGCAGCGTAGGGGGGGCCTCCTCGGTGCAGTACTTC
15 - few TRBJ1-2 TRBV5-1 CASSLGQGRFCGYTF TGCGCCAGCAGCTTGGGGCAGGGGCGCTTCTGTGGCTACACCTTC
17 TRBD2 once TRBJ2-5 TRBV6-1 CASSERATSGRPPPQYF TGTGCCAGCAGTGAAAGGGCGACTAGCGGGAGGCCGCCACCCCAGTACTTC
14 - - TRBJ2-7 TRBV2 CASRETTGRYEQYF TGTGCCAGCAGGGAGACTACAGGACGGTACGAGCAGTACTTC
16 TRBD2 - TRBJ2-7 TRBV18 CASSPPGTSGRREQYF TGTGCCAGCTCACCACCCGGGACTAGCGGGAGAAGGGAGCAGTACTTC
12 - - TRBJ2-7 TRBV7-9 CASSLVVGEQYF TGTGCCAGCAGCTTAGTGGTAGGGGAGCAGTACTTC
15 - few TRBJ1-5 TRBV28 CASRFLGRGNQPQHF TGTGCCAGCAGATTCCTAGGGAGAGGCAATCAGCCCCAGCATTTT
13 - - TRBJ2-7 TRBV4-1 CASSPAEADEQYF TGCGCCAGCAGCCCGGCGGAGGCCGACGAGCAGTACTTC
13 - - TRBJ2-7 TRBV19 CASSDRGPYEQYF TGTGCCAGTAGTGATCGGGGTCCCTACGAGCAGTACTTC
15 - - TRBJ2-6 TRBV11-3 CASSLEGSGANVLTF TGTGCCAGCAGCTTGGAGGGGTCTGGGGCCAACGTCCTGACTTTC
21 - - TRBJ1-1 TRBV14 CASSQASYRQYTDGGNTEAFF TGTGCCAGCAGCCAAGCCTCTTATCGGCAGTATACCGATGGGGGGAACACTGAAGCTTTCTTT
16 TRBD2 - TRBJ2-5 TRBV5-4 CASSSLTSGSSETQYF TGTGCCAGCAGCTCTTTAACTAGCGGGAGTTCAGAGACCCAGTACTTC
13 - - TRBJ2-7 TRBV28 CASSTDETYEQYF TGTGCCAGCAGTACCGACGAGACCTACGAGCAGTACTTC
16 - - TRBJ2-1 TRBV15 CATSREDESSYNEQFF TGTGCCACCAGCAGAGAGGACGAGAGCTCCTACAATGAGCAGTTCTTC
15 TRBD1 - TRBJ2-7 TRBV27 CASSFAGQGFSEQYF TGTGCCAGCAGTTTCGCGGGACAGGGGTTCTCCGAGCAGTACTTC
10 - - TRBJ2-7 TRBV2 CASSGYEQYF TGTGCCAGCTCGGGCTACGAGCAGTACTTC
15 - - TRBJ1-5 TRBV2 CASRPDGGSNQPQHF TGTGCCAGCAGGCCCGATGGGGGAAGCAATCAGCCCCAGCATTTT
13 - - TRBJ2-5 TRBV13 CASSPGRQKTQYF TGTGCCAGCAGCCCGGGACGGCAGAAGACCCAGTACTTC
15 - - TRBJ2-2 TRBV7-8 CASSRSGPNTGELFF TGTGCCAGCAGCCGTTCAGGCCCTAACACCGGGGAGCTGTTTTTT
14 TRBD1 - TRBJ2-2 TRBV5-4 CASSLRGQERELFF TGTGCCAGCAGCTTGAGGGGGCAGGAAAGAGAGCTGTTTTTT
15 - - TRBJ2-2 TRBV6-5 CASSPRGPYTGELFF TGTGCCAGCAGTCCGCGGGGTCCCTACACCGGGGAGCTGTTTTTT
15 TRBD1 - TRBJ2-2 TRBV10-3 CASSSGTGGTGELFF TGTGCCTCATCGTCCGGGACAGGGGGCACCGGGGAGCTGTTTTTT
14 - - TRBJ1-3 TRBV19 CASSMDYSGNTIYF TGTGCCAGTAGTATGGACTACTCTGGAAACACCATATATTTT
16 TRBD2 - TRBJ2-1 TRBV27 CASSLSPAGPYNEQFF TGTGCCAGCAGTTTATCTCCAGCGGGGCCCTACAATGAGCAGTTCTTC
11 - - TRBJ2-5 TRBV20-1 CSVLHQETQYF TGCAGTGTACTCCATCAAGAGACCCAGTACTTC
17 - - TRBJ2-3 TRBV4-2 CASSQDQALSPTDTQYF TGTGCCAGCAGCCAAGATCAGGCCTTGTCTCCAACAGATACGCAGTATTTT
11 - - TRBJ2-3 TRBV28 CASSISDTQYF TGTGCCAGCAGTATATCAGATACGCAGTATTTT
14 - - TRBJ2-2 TRBV28 CASSLGGSTGELFF TGTGCCAGCAGTTTAGGCGGATCAACCGGGGAGCTGTTTTTT
16 TRBD2 - TRBJ2-7 TRBV4-2 CASSPRLKGREYEQYF TGTGCCAGCAGCCCACGTTTAAAAGGGAGGGAGTACGAGCAGTACTTC
13 - - TRBJ1-1 TRBV7-9 CASSLDWGTEAFF TGTGCCAGCAGCTTAGATTGGGGGACTGAAGCTTTCTTT
13 - - TRBJ2-1 TRBV15 CATSSENTNEQFF TGTGCCACCAGCAGCGAAAATACCAATGAGCAGTTCTTC
16 - - TRBJ1-1 TRBV6-5 CASSYSGQPLNTEAFF TGTGCCAGCAGTTACTCGGGACAACCTCTAAACACTGAAGCTTTCTTT
15 - - TRBJ2-3 TRBV11-2 CASSLRPADTDTQYF TGTGCCAGCAGCTTACGCCCTGCTGACACAGATACGCAGTATTTT
19 - - TRBJ2-1 TRBV4-3 CASSTGGGLMSSSSGEQFF -
15 TRBD1 - TRBJ2-7 TRBV10-3 CAIRSTGAATYEQYF TGTGCCATCCGTTCGACAGGGGCCGCGACCTACGAGCAGTACTTC